The 32 T cell receptor beta chains presented below share a single source sample, sequenced in a study of blood T cell repertoires in COVID-19. The table came from immunoSEQ multiplex PCR; TCRdb's copy has only in-frame clones and leaves some out. The data contain about 110,000 clones, over 75% of them singletons. The material sequenced was peripheral blood. The receptors shown here come from a woman of 80 years or more with acute or convalescent COVID-19.

The chain joins TRBV14 to TRBJ1-2, with 8 bases that match TRBD1. Germline lookup yields CDR1 SGHDN and CDR2 FVKESK. With V trimmed by 2 bases and J by 1 base, 12 bases remained unmatched. The CDR3 sequence is 18 residues long. The CDR3 region has the DNA TGTGCCAGCAGCCAACCCGAAAGGCAGACAGGGGTTAACTATGGCTACACCTTC. The encoded protein is CASSQPERQTGVNYGYTF.

The CDR3 DNA follows: TGTGCCAGCAGTTTATCTTGGGACACCGGGGATGAGCAGTTCTTC. Translated, it gives CASSLSWDTGDEQFF. The chain joins TRBV27 to TRBJ2-1, with D tentatively TRBD1 (6 bases). Between the trimmed V and J ends, which lost 0 bases and 8 bases, there was a span of 14 bases. The CDR3 is 15 residues long. CDR1 and CDR2 (germline): MNHEY, SMNVEV (reference sequence).

This clone was recorded a few times. The chain employs TRBV9 and TRBJ2-5; 11 bases map to TRBD2. The CDR3 loop spans 16 amino acids. Germline assignment: CDR1 SGDLS and CDR2 YYNGEE. V lost 8 bases and J lost 5; bases outside the gene matches: 14. The CDR3 reads CASSRASGGIIETQYF. CDR3 nucleotide sequence: TGTGCCAGTAGTAGGGCTAGCGGGGGGATTATTGAGACCCAGTACTTC. Full variable domain (remainder filled in from reference TRBV9 and TRBJ2-5): DSGVTQTPKHLITATGQRVTLRCSPRSGDLSVYWYQQSLDQGLQFLIQYYNGEERAKGNILERFSAQQFPDLHSELNLSSLELGDSALYFCASSRASGGIIETQYFGPGTRLLVL.

This clone came up once. The chain joins TRBV5-1 to TRBJ2-7; 11 bases are a match to TRBD2. This CDR3 spans 14 amino acids. Germline CDR1 is SGHRS and CDR2 is YFSETQ. Trimming removed 4 bases from V and 5 bases from J; junction bases left unmatched: 5. CDR3 loop: CASSQGLAVDEQYF. The CDR3 region has the DNA TGCGCCAGCAGCCAGGGACTAGCGGTTGACGAGCAGTACTTC.

Only one count was recorded for this clone. The rearrangement links TRBV4-1 to TRBJ2-7; TRBD1 matches 10 bases. Germline-derived CDR1 and CDR2 are MGHRA and YSYEKL. This CDR3 is 15 amino acids long. After removal of 3 bases from V and 4 bases from J, the junction contained 6 bases not matched to a gene. The CDR3 loop reads CASSHPGQGIYEQYF. In DNA form, the CDR3 reads TGCGCCAGCAGCCACCCGGGACAGGGGATATACGAGCAGTACTTC.

The chain combines TRBV10-3 with TRBJ1-6; a weak D match, TRBD1 (5 bases). The germline V gene encodes CDR1 ENHRY and CDR2 SYGVKD. V was cut by 2 bases and J by 9 bases, with 5 bases left in between. The length of the CDR3 is 12 residues. CDR3 residues: CAISEGASPLHF. CDR3 in DNA: TGTGCCATCAGTGAGGGGGCTTCACCCCTCCACTTT.

The rearrangement links TRBV9 to TRBJ1-1, with D perhaps TRBD1 (5 bases). Germline V gene data show CDR1 as SGDLS and CDR2 as YYNGEE. V lost 0 bases, J lost 1 base, and 7 bases lay in between. This CDR3 has 14 amino acids. CDR3 nucleotide sequence: TGTGCCAGCAGCGTAGCTACAGGGAACACTGAAGCTTTCTTT. It translates to CASSVATGNTEAFF.

The chain carries TRBV5-5 and TRBJ1-1; D ambiguous. The V and J ends lost 0 bases and 1 base respectively, with 4 bases between them. Germline CDR1 SGHKS, CDR2 YYEKEE (reference sequence). The CDR3 has 13 residues. CDR3 protein: CASSLAWNTEAFF. As DNA, the CDR3 is TGTGCCAGCAGCTTGGCCTGGAACACTGAAGCTTTCTTT.

The chain couples TRBV7-6 to TRBJ1-1, with 7 positions matching TRBD1. With 5 bases clipped from V and 0 bases from J, the junction kept 9 bases outside the gene matches. The CDR3 runs 16 residues. CDR1 and CDR2 from the germline V gene are SGHVS and FNYEAQ. The CDR3 is CASSPGQVPMNTEAFF. The CDR3 nucleotides are TGTGCCAGCAGCCCAGGACAGGTCCCCATGAACACTGAAGCTTTCTTT.

The chain has TRBV2 and TRBJ1-1, with 9 bases matching TRBD1. The germline CDR1 and CDR2 sequences are SNHLY and FYNNEI. The junction had 11 bases not matched to a gene; V was cut back by 6 bases and J by 0 bases. The CDR3 length is 17 residues. For the CDR3, the DNA is TGTGCCAGCAGGGAAATCGGACAGGGGCTGATGAACACTGAAGCTTTCTTT. This translates into CASREIGQGLMNTEAFF.

The rearrangement links TRBV5-1 to TRBJ2-1, with TRBD2 matching over 10 bases. Per germline, CDR1 SGHRS and CDR2 YFSETQ. The V and J ends lost 5 bases and 7 bases, in that order; junction bases with no gene match: 9. This CDR3 contains 15 residues. The CDR3 reads CASRTISGGKNEQFF. The DNA for the CDR3 is TGCGCCAGCAGAACCATTAGCGGGGGGAAAAATGAGCAGTTCTTC. Full variable domain (outside the CDR3, taken from reference TRBV5-1 and TRBJ2-1): KAGVTQTPRYLIKTRGQQVTLSCSPISGHRSVSWYQQTPGQGLQFLFEYFSETQRNKGNFPGRFSGRQFSNSRSEMNVSTLELGDSALYLCASRTISGGKNEQFFGPGTRLTVL.

This clone has just one count. This chain joins TRBV3-1 (or the pseudogene TRBV3-2) and TRBJ2-3; 8 bases align to TRBD2. With V trimmed by 4 bases and J by 0 bases, 3 bases remained unmatched. The germline CDR1 and CDR2 sequences are LGHDT and YNNKEL (reference sequence). This CDR3 is 15 amino acids long. CDR3 in amino acids: CASSPSGLSTDTQYF. The CDR3 DNA is TGTGCCAGCAGCCCTAGCGGGCTAAGCACAGATACGCAGTATTTT.

The CDR3 here is CAATQGEAFF. CDR3 nucleotide sequence: TGTGCCGCGACACAGGGTGAAGCTTTCTTT. The chain has TRBV7-6 and TRBJ1-1, with a tentative D call TRBD1 (6 bases). The CDR3 runs 10 residues. Trimming took off 11 bases at V and 7 bases at J, with 11 bases between the two ends. Germline-derived CDR1 and CDR2 are SGHVS and FNYEAQ.

The chain uses TRBV11-2 and TRBJ2-7; 10 positions match TRBD2. Germline CDR1 SGHAT, CDR2 FQNNGV. The V gene end was trimmed by 5 bases and the J gene end by 0 bases; junction bases not matched to a gene: 10. The CDR3 contains 17 residues. The CDR3 sequence: CASSHGTSVGDSYEQYF. In DNA form, the CDR3 reads TGTGCCAGCAGCCACGGGACTAGCGTTGGGGACTCCTACGAGCAGTACTTC.

The rearrangement uses TRBV7-8 and TRBJ2-4, with TRBD1 matching over 11 bases. CDR1 SGHVS and CDR2 FQNEAQ come from the germline V gene. J was trimmed by 6 bases and V by 5 bases; bases with no gene match: 3. The CDR3 covers 14 residues. The CDR3 protein is CASSPGQGGNIQYF. The CDR3 DNA reads TGTGCCAGCAGCCCGGGACAGGGGGGAAACATTCAGTACTTC.

This chain uses TRBV20-1 with TRBJ2-7; D ambiguous. Per germline, CDR1 DFQATT and CDR2 SNEGSKA (reference sequence). The CDR3 loop spans 11 amino acids. Trimming removed 2 bases at V and 1 base at J, with 3 bases between. CDR3 nucleotide sequence: TGCAGTGCTAGACAGTCCTACGAGCAGTACTTC. Amino acids: CSARQSYEQYF.

CDR3 protein: CATSRRTGGIGELFF. The CDR3, as DNA: TGTGCCACCAGCAGGCGGACAGGGGGGATCGGGGAGCTGTTTTTT. V gene TRBV15 combines with J gene TRBJ2-2, with 10 nucleotides matching TRBD1. V dropped 3 bases and J dropped 7; count of bases not matched to a gene: 5. CDR1 is LNHNV, CDR2 YYDKDF, per germline (reference sequence). The CDR3 is made up of 15 amino acids.

The chain joins TRBV6-6 to TRBJ2-7, with 9 nucleotides matching TRBD1. CDR3 length: 13 residues. CDR1 is MNHNY and CDR2 is SVGAGI in the germline V gene (reference sequence). V gave up 6 bases and J gave up 8 bases; unmatched junction bases: 8. The CDR3 sequence is CASSLGQGRKQYF. The CDR3 DNA is TGTGCCAGCAGCCTGGGACAGGGTCGGAAGCAGTACTTC.

The CDR3 coding sequence is TGTGCCTGGATTCCATCGGGGAAAGCTTTCTTT. Protein product: CAWIPSGKAFF. V usage is TRBV30 and J usage is TRBJ1-1; D remains ambiguous. Per germline, CDR1 GTSNPN and CDR2 SVGIG (reference sequence). The V end lost 4 bases, the J end lost 9 bases, and 12 bases lay between the germline ends. The CDR3 extends over 11 amino acids.

The rearrangement joins TRBV7-8 to TRBJ2-3, with D possibly matching TRBD2 (5 bases). CDR1 is SGHVS, CDR2 FQNEAQ, per germline. Trimming cost V 2 bases and J 1 base, with 10 bases left between them. This CDR3 has 15 residues. CDR3 amino acids: CASSLTGFRTDTQYF. DNA of the CDR3: TGTGCCAGCAGCTTAACGGGGTTCCGCACAGATACGCAGTATTTT. The full variable domain, its missing parts supplied by reference TRBV7-8 and TRBJ2-3, is GAGVSQSPRYKVAKRGQDVALRCDPISGHVSLFWYQQALGQGPEFLTYFQNEAQLDKSGLPSDRFFAERPEGSVSTLKIQRTQQEDSAVYLCASSLTGFRTDTQYFGPGTRLTVL.

This chain uses TRBV2 with TRBJ1-1; no reliable D call. This CDR3 comprises 14 residues. In germline, CDR1 is SNHLY, CDR2 FYNNEI. V lost 6 bases, J lost 1 base, and 12 bases lay in between. CDR3 in DNA: TGTGCCAGCAGGGGTCTAGGCGGGAACACTGAAGCTTTCTTT. This codes for CASRGLGGNTEAFF.

The gene calls are TRBV6-2 or TRBV6-3 and TRBJ1-2, with D possibly TRBD1 on 5 matching bases. From germline, CDR1 is MNHEY and CDR2 SVGEGT. V was cut by 0 bases and J by 3 bases, with 14 bases left in between. CDR3 size: 16 residues. CDR3 in DNA: TGTGCCAGCAGTTACTCGAAGTACAGGTCCGACTATGGCTACACCTTC. Its translation: CASSYSKYRSDYGYTF.

V and J are TRBV27 and TRBJ1-1, with 7 bases matching TRBD1. Trimming at V came to 5 bases and at J to 6 bases, leaving 12 bases not matched to a gene. Germline V gene data show CDR1 as MNHEY and CDR2 as SMNVEV (reference sequence). The CDR3 has 15 amino acids. CDR3 nucleotides: TGTGCCAGCAGTCAAAACCGGGACAGAATCTCTGAAGCTTTCTTT. Encoded protein: CASSQNRDRISEAFF.

This clone has a single count. The chain couples TRBV5-1 to TRBJ1-1; a possible D gene is TRBD1 (6 bases). The germline CDR1 and CDR2 sequences are SGHRS and YFSETQ. The CDR3 runs to 13 residues. Trimming removed 6 bases from V and 1 base from J, with 10 bases in between. This CDR3 reads CASKQGENTEAFF. CDR3 DNA: TGCGCCAGCAAACAGGGAGAGAACACTGAAGCTTTCTTT.

This sequence joins TRBV6-1 and TRBJ1-5, with TRBD1 matching 8 bases. The CDR3 is 14 residues long. Germline values: CDR1 MNHNS, CDR2 SASEGT. Germline trimming cut 3 bases from V and 3 bases from J; bases unmatched to any gene: 1. The CDR3 here is CASSETGANQPQHF. CDR3 bases: TGTGCCAGCAGTGAGACAGGGGCCAATCAGCCCCAGCATTTT.

The CDR3 loop reads CASSQHTSGEETQYF. The CDR3 DNA reads TGCGCCAGCAGCCAGCACACTAGCGGGGAAGAGACCCAGTACTTC. J is TRBJ2-5 and V is TRBV4-1; 10 nucleotides match TRBD2. V was pared by 3 bases and J by 3 bases, with 4 bases of the junction left unmatched. CDR1 is MGHRA and CDR2 is YSYEKL in the germline V gene. This CDR3 has 15 residues.

V and J are TRBV19 and TRBJ2-7, with a weak D call TRBD2 (6 bases). Germline CDR1 reads LNHDA; CDR2 reads SQIVND (reference sequence). V was cut by 3 bases and J by 3 bases, with 12 bases left in between. CDR3 size: 14 residues. As DNA, the CDR3 is TGTGCCAGTAGTATGGGGGGTATCCTCTACGAGCAGTACTTC. Amino acid sequence: CASSMGGILYEQYF.

The rearrangement links TRBV6-5 to TRBJ1-4; D might be TRBD1 (6 bases). Germline CDR1 MNHEY, CDR2 SVGAGI. The CDR3 is 13 amino acids. The V end lost 10 bases, the J end lost 10 bases, and 19 bases lay between the germline ends. The CDR3 here is CATKGDAWGKLFF. The CDR3 nucleotides read TGTGCCACTAAGGGGGACGCCTGGGGAAAACTGTTTTTT.

This sequence joins TRBV10-1 and TRBJ1-2; TRBD1 matches 8 bases. This CDR3 comprises 14 residues. With V trimmed by 7 bases and J by 4 bases, 8 bases remained unmatched. Germline loops: CDR1 WNHNN, CDR2 SYGVQD (reference sequence). This chain's CDR3 is CASKVAGGTYGYTF. The CDR3 bases are TGCGCCAGCAAAGTGGCAGGGGGCACCTATGGCTACACCTTC.

The V and J genes are TRBV5-1 and TRBJ1-4, with 7 bases fitting TRBD1. Germline lookup yields CDR1 SGHRS and CDR2 YFSETQ. Trimming removed 0 bases from V and 3 bases from J; junction bases left unmatched: 5. The CDR3 is 16 residues long. DNA of the CDR3: TGCGCCAGCAGCTTGGCCGGACAGGACCCTAATGAAAAACTGTTTTTT. Its protein is CASSLAGQDPNEKLFF. The whole variable domain, filled in from reference TRBV5-1 and TRBJ1-4, reads KAGVTQTPRYLIKTRGQQVTLSCSPISGHRSVSWYQQTPGQGLQFLFEYFSETQRNKGNFPGRFSGRQFSNSRSEMNVSTLELGDSALYLCASSLAGQDPNEKLFFGSGTQLSVL.

The rearrangement links TRBV18 to TRBJ1-2; a weak D match, TRBD1 (6 bases). The V gene lost 3 bases and the J gene lost 5 bases, with 19 bases spanning the gap. Germline loops: CDR1 KGHSH, CDR2 LQKENI. The CDR3 totals 16 residues. CDR3 sequence (DNA): TGTGCCAGCTCACCGAGACAGGTTGGGATTTGGTATGGCTACACCTTC. Translating gives CASSPRQVGIWYGYTF.

The chain combines TRBV7-7 with TRBJ2-5, with 10 bases matching TRBD2. V trimming: 1 base; J trimming: 2 bases; junction bases outside the gene matches: 4. The CDR3 contains 16 residues. Germline loops: CDR1 SSHAT, CDR2 FNYEAQ (reference sequence). CDR3 in amino acids: CASSLGSGGIQETQYF. CDR3 in DNA: TGTGCCAGCAGCTTAGGTAGCGGGGGGATACAAGAGACCCAGTACTTC.